This T cell receptor beta chain is drawn from a study of blood T cells in healthy people across ages. Deletions cut 2 bases from V and 5 bases from J, with 9 bases between. CDR1 SEHNR and CDR2 FQNEAQ come from the germline V gene (reference sequence). This CDR3 has 13 residues. Using a J-beta primer mix together with a sample-barcoded 5' primer, a second PCR was run for about 6 to 12 cycles. TCRdb reprocessed the 5' RACE reads with MiXCR, giving one entry per CDR3 protein. Altogether more than 600,000 distinct CDR3 sequences are present, 25% being singletons, with the ten largest covering 9.4%. Russia was home to the donors, healthy Caucasian individuals aged about 6 to 90. Samples each yielded at least 5 micrograms of total RNA. Overall study findings and caveats: Changes seen in expanded clonotypes were possibly confounded by donor CMV status left unknown.

Ten or more counts support this clonotype. No antigen is known for it. A further study also used this sample, focusing on T cells of mothers and their children.

Sequenced sample: blood. The sequence was collected from a boy between 10 and 17 years old in good health. The J gene is TRBJ2-5, the V gene TRBV7-9; D uncertain. The CDR3 reads CASSLKLEETQYF. The CDR3 nucleotides are TGTGCCAGCAGCTTAAAGCTCGAGGAGACCCAGTACTTC.